This entry describes one T cell receptor (beta chain). Its antigen is not known. The data were taken from a study of T-cell memory formation after mild COVID-19. Study findings and constraints: Pre-infection memory held some responding clones, suggesting pre-existing cross-reactive T cells responded. Clones contracting over day 15 to 85 were CD4/CD8 balanced, with later expanders leaning CD4+.

V was pared by 4 bases and J by 4 bases, with 10 bases between. CDR3 size: 14 residues. Germline CDR1 MNHEY, CDR2 SVGAGI. A 5'RACE reaction primed in the constant segment made cDNA libraries of TCR alpha and TCR beta, and these carried sample barcodes and UMIs. TCRdb redid the calling of the 5' RACE reads with MiXCR, one entry per CDR3 protein. The sample yields roughly 120,000 distinct CDR3 sequences, roughly 15% seen once. The chain joins TRBV6-5 to TRBJ1-4; D ambiguous. Material for sequencing was PBMCs or a T cell subset sorted from them (not recorded which). This clonotype was sampled from an adult woman who had mild COVID-19 (a few samples of this study predate the infection). Cell type and time point are not known. CDR3 region: CASSSPSGNEKLFF. CDR3 DNA sequence: TGTGCCAGCAGTTCCCCCTCTGGTAATGAAAAACTGTTTTTT.